This is a list of T cell receptor beta chains from one sample in a study of cytomegalovirus exposure and HLA in healthy donors. The protocol was immunoSEQ multiplex PCR, while the TCRdb copy is restricted to in-frame clones and leaves out a portion. Of tens of thousands of clones listed, 90% to 95% were seen once; the top ten hold less than 3.5%. Sequenced input: PBMCs. Receptor source: a woman between 18 and 30 years old in good health and CMV-seronegative. CDR3s leave out the opening cysteine and the closing phenylalanine or tryptophan.

j_gene	v_gene	CDR3aa
TRBJ2-3	TRBV2	ASSGEQVPDTQY
TRBJ2-7	TRBV28	ASRQPGLASYEQY
TRBJ1-1	TRBV6-5	ASSQRPQEGTEAF
TRBJ2-7	TRBV6-1	ASSAQAATYEQY
TRBJ2-3	TRBV18	AGPTDTQY
TRBJ2-1	TRBV7-3	ASSIGLNGPSYEQF
TRBJ2-7	TRBV7-3	ASSLHRPSSYEQY
TRBJ2-5	TRBV6-5	ASRRTVQETQY
TRBJ2-7	TRBV6-1	ASSRDRDHEQY
TRBJ2-5	TRBV5-5	ASSLEGGPGETQY
TRBJ2-2	TRBV10-3	AIMEGTGDTGELF
TRBJ2-1	TRBV10-1	ASSELAGFYNEQF
TRBJ2-7	TRBV6-5	ASRYNSGLEQY
TRBJ2-4	TRBV27	ASSLRLAGTQAKNIQY
TRBJ1-3	TRBV11-1	ASSLSWTGVNTIY
TRBJ1-1	TRBV7-9	SSSPPRGNTEAF
TRBJ1-1	TRBV19	ASRIEGGRSDTEAF
TRBJ2-5	TRBV5-1	ASSLGQGGETQY
TRBJ1-1	TRBV6-1	ASSEGQENTEAF
TRBJ2-3	TRBV6-6	ASSRTGPDTQY
TRBJ2-3	TRBV6-4	ASSEGGGETDTQY
TRBJ2-2	TRBV10-3	AIKPSLATNTGELF
TRBJ2-5	TRBV7-9	ASSSTGQGAWEQY
TRBJ2-7	TRBV19	ASSMRGRGTGSSYEQY
TRBJ1-3	TRBV5-1	ASSQDRGDGNTIY
TRBJ1-3	TRBV7-9	ASSLAQTDSGNTIY
TRBJ2-3	TRBV6-4	ASRAGAASTDTQY
TRBJ2-7	TRBV6-5	ASSRDRAYEQY
TRBJ2-1	TRBV29-1	SDLLAGGRNEQF
TRBJ2-7	TRBV6-5	ASSYFERSYEQY
TRBJ1-4	TRBV28	ASSLNEKLF
TRBJ2-7	TRBV30	AWSGGREAYEQY
TRBJ1-5	TRBV6-1	ATRQTGGPQH
TRBJ1-2	TRBV7-9	SSRKGGDIPANYGYT
TRBJ2-2	TRBV4-2	ASSQGPGLDSGELF
TRBJ2-1	TRBV4-2	ASSGTGLADNEQF
TRBJ2-7	TRBV30	AWSAGHGEQY
TRBJ2-7	TRBV5-1	ASSLVQSRSYEQY
TRBJ2-7	TRBV5-1	ASSLGSSGFSYEQY
TRBJ2-7	TRBV5-8	ASSRGAYEQY
TRBJ1-3	TRBV9	ASSVAAGISGNTIY
TRBJ2-7	TRBV30	AWSGFGTGESYEQY
TRBJ2-1	TRBV28	ASSRDSSSYNEQF
TRBJ2-1	TRBV7-9	SSSLSLQASSYNEQF
TRBJ2-7	TRBV7-9	ASSYRNSEQY
TRBJ2-7	TRBV2	ASRRTGGGGQY
TRBJ2-3	TRBV18	ASSRTPSTDTQY
TRBJ2-7	TRBV30	AWSLGISGRGEQY
TRBJ1-2	TRBV9	ASSVENSLYGYT